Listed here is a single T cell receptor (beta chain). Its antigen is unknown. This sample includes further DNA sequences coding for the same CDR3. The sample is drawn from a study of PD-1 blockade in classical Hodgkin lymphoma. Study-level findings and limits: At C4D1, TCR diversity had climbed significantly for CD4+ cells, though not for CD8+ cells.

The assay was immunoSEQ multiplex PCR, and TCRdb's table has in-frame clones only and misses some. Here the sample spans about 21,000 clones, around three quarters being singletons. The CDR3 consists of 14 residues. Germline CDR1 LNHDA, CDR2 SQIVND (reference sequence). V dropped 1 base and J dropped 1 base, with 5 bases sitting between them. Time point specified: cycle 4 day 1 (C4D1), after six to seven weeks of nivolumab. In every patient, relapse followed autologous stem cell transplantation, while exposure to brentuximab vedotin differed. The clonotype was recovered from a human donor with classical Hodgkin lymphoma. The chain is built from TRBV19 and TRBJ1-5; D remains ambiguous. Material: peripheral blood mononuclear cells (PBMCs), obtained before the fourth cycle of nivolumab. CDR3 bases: TGTGCCAGTAGTATAGGTGGCAGCAATCAGCCCCAGCATTTT. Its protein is CASSIGGSNQPQHF.